These 26 T cell receptor beta chains share one sample of origin, sequenced in a study of T cells after yellow fever vaccination. TCRdb independently ran MiXCR on the 5' RACE reads; one entry per CDR3 protein. The sample lists approximately 330,000 distinct CDR3 sequences, about 12% occurring once. Sequenced material: CD4+ T cells sorted from PBMCs, taken 15 days after the yellow fever booster vaccination. All receptors come from a man aged 18 to 29 who received the YFV17D yellow fever vaccine.

Details on this clonotype: An end of the junction does not agree with germline; a read error may underlie this. V is TRBV4-1 and J is TRBJ2-7, with a tentative D call TRBD2 (5 bases). This CDR3 has 15 amino acids. CDR1 MGHRA and CDR2 YSYEKL come from the germline V gene. In DNA, the CDR3 is TGCGCCAGCAGCCAAGAGGGAGTAGGCCCAGCCCAGCAATACTTC. This translates into CASSQEGVGPAQQYF.

This clonotype was seen a handful of times. This sequence joins TRBV9 and TRBJ2-1; D not resolved. Germline values: CDR1 SGDLS, CDR2 YYNGEE. The CDR3 extends over 13 amino acids. Deletions cut 4 bases from V and 8 bases from J, with 13 bases between. CDR3 region: CASSIPPGDEQFF. The DNA for the CDR3 is TGTGCCAGCAGCATCCCCCCCGGTGATGAGCAGTTCTTC. The whole variable domain, filled in from reference TRBV9 and TRBJ2-1, reads DSGVTQTPKHLITATGQRVTLRCSPRSGDLSVYWYQQSLDQGLQFLIQYYNGEERAKGNILERFSAQQFPDLHSELNLSSLELGDSALYFCASSIPPGDEQFFGPGTRLTVL.

The sample holds many counts of this clonotype. The chain combines TRBV20-1 with TRBJ2-7; the match to TRBD2 covers 13 bases. The CDR3 is 15 residues long. The J segment lost 1 base and the V segment lost 6 bases, leaving 6 bases of the junction unmatched. Germline assignment: CDR1 DFQATT and CDR2 SNEGSKA (reference sequence). CDR3 residues: CSARTSGGLSYEQYV. The CDR3, as DNA: TGCAGTGCGCGGACTAGCGGGGGCCTATCCTACGAGCAGTACGTC.

This clonotype was seen a handful of times. The V call is TRBV29-1, the J call TRBJ1-1, with 9 nucleotides matching TRBD1. This CDR3 spans 13 amino acids. CDR1 and CDR2 from the germline V gene are SQVTM and ANQGSEA. V lost 7 bases to trimming and J lost 4 bases; unmatched junction nucleotides: 7. The CDR3 nucleotides are TGCAGCGCTAACAGGGGGCAGGGCACTGAAGCTTTCTTT. Its protein product is CSANRGQGTEAFF.

V is TRBV7-9 and J is TRBJ2-3; maybe TRBD2 (6 bases). V lost 5 bases to trimming and J lost 3 bases, with 12 bases between them. The length of the CDR3 is 14 residues. Germline V gene data show CDR1 as SEHNR and CDR2 as FQNEAQ (reference sequence). The CDR3 nucleotides read TGTGCCAGCAGCGGGGGGTACTTAACAGATACGCAGTATTTT. It is translated as CASSGGYLTDTQYF.

The gene calls are TRBV6-2 or TRBV6-3 and TRBJ2-6; D is possibly TRBD2 (6 bases). CDR1 is MNHEY and CDR2 is SVGEGT in the germline V gene. The CDR3 has 15 residues. V lost 8 bases to trimming and J lost 0 bases, with 11 bases between them. CDR3 residues: CASGHGGSGANVLTF. As DNA, the CDR3 is TGTGCCAGCGGGCACGGGGGCTCTGGGGCCAACGTCCTGACTTTC.

The sample holds many counts of this clonotype. CDR3 sequence reads: CATRATLSTDTQYF. For the CDR3, the DNA is TGCGCCACGCGGGCGACTCTAAGCACAGATACGCAGTATTTT. The chain employs TRBV5-1 and TRBJ2-3; possibly TRBD2 for D (5 bases). This CDR3 region has 14 residues. Germline-derived CDR1 and CDR2 are SGHRS and YFSETQ. V was cut by 9 bases and J by 0 bases, with 14 bases left in between. Together with reference TRBV5-1 and TRBJ2-3, the CDR3 gives the full variable domain: KAGVTQTPRYLIKTRGQQVTLSCSPISGHRSVSWYQQTPGQGLQFLFEYFSETQRNKGNFPGRFSGRQFSNSRSEMNVSTLELGDSALYLCATRATLSTDTQYFGPGTRLTVL.

This clonotype was counted a few times. The chain uses TRBV4-3 and TRBJ2-5, with D possibly being TRBD2 (6 bases). CDR1 and CDR2 from the germline V gene are LGHNA and YSLEER. Trimming cost V 1 base and J 9 bases, with 18 bases left between them. The CDR3 extends over 15 amino acids. Here the CDR3 reads CASSQARDSPRAQYF. The CDR3 coding sequence is TGCGCCAGCAGCCAAGCCCGGGACTCCCCAAGGGCCCAGTACTTC.

The chain carries TRBV5-1 and TRBJ1-3, with TRBD1 as a possible D gene (5 bases). V shed 0 bases and J shed 4 bases, with 17 bases lying between them. The germline V gene has CDR1 SGHRS and CDR2 YFSETQ. This CDR3 is built from 17 residues. Written as DNA, the CDR3 is TGCGCCAGCAGCTTGGGACCCTCAAGGGGACGCGGAAACACCATATATTTT. It is translated as CASSLGPSRGRGNTIYF.

Only a few counts were recorded for this clonotype. The V call is TRBV11-2, the J call TRBJ2-1; D is unclear. Germline CDR1 reads SGHAT; CDR2 reads FQNNGV. V was clipped by 4 bases and J by 7 bases, with 14 bases between them. The CDR3 sequence is 14 residues long. The CDR3 loop is CASSSLGSRNEQFF. The CDR3 nucleotides read TGTGCCAGCAGCTCACTGGGGTCTAGGAATGAGCAGTTCTTC.

This clonotype was seen only a few times. The V call is TRBV12-3 or TRBV12-4, the J call TRBJ1-1; a possible D gene is TRBD1 (5 bases). The CDR3 has 14 amino acids. V lost 4 bases to trimming and J lost 11 bases, with 20 bases between them. The CDR3 DNA is TGTGCCAGCAGTTCCCAATCCGGGGCCCAGACGGCTTTCTTT. Translated: CASSSQSGAQTAFF.

The V gene is TRBV12-3 or TRBV12-4, the J gene TRBJ2-5; 12 bases fit TRBD2. The ends lost 2 bases at V and 2 bases at J; junction bases unmatched: 6. There are 17 residues in the CDR3. The CDR3 DNA sequence: TGTGCCAGCAGTTTAAGACTAGCGGGGGAAATACAAGAGACCCAGTACTTC. Translating gives CASSLRLAGEIQETQYF.

V usage is TRBV20-1 and J usage is TRBJ1-1, with D possibly TRBD1 on 5 matching bases. V was pared by 4 bases and J by 11 bases, with 14 bases between. CDR1 is DFQATT, CDR2 SNEGSKA, per germline (reference sequence). The CDR3 sequence is 11 residues long. The CDR3 is CSATRDWLAFF. The CDR3 DNA reads as TGCAGTGCTACCCGGGACTGGTTGGCTTTCTTT.

This clonotype was recorded a few times. This chain uses TRBV7-9 with TRBJ2-5; D is perhaps TRBD2 (6 bases). CDR3 size: 14 residues. Germline lookup yields CDR1 SEHNR and CDR2 FQNEAQ (reference sequence). V dropped 2 bases and J dropped 4 bases, with 11 bases sitting between them. The CDR3, as DNA: TGTGCCAGCAGCTTAAGGGCTAGCGCAGAGACCCAGTACTTC. Encoded protein: CASSLRASAETQYF.

The CDR3 DNA reads TGTGCCACCATAATGGCTTACGAGCAGTACTTC. Translating gives CATIMAYEQYF. V gene TRBV24-1 combines with J gene TRBJ2-7; D is uncertain. V dropped 8 bases and J dropped 4 bases, with 8 bases sitting between them. Looked up from germline, CDR1 is KGHDR and CDR2 is SFDVKD. The CDR3 consists of 11 residues.

This clonotype has a handful of counts. The V and J genes are TRBV20-1 and TRBJ1-6; TRBD1 is a possible D gene (6 bases). The germline V and J ends were trimmed by 6 bases and 6 bases, with 15 bases remaining between them. The CDR3 is made up of 14 amino acids. Germline-derived CDR1 and CDR2 are DFQATT and SNEGSKA (reference sequence). The CDR3 nucleotides read TGCAGTGCGCTGCCGGGACACCTTAATTCACCCCTCCACTTT. The encoded protein is CSALPGHLNSPLHF.

In its sample, this clonotype was seen many times. V and J are TRBV12-3 or TRBV12-4 and TRBJ2-7; D assignment may be TRBD1 or TRBD2 (5 bases each). The CDR3 consists of 14 residues. The CDR3 DNA is TGTGCCAGCAGTTTAGAGGGGAGCTCCTATGAGCAGTACGTC. This codes for CASSLEGSSYEQYV.

The chain recombines TRBV12-3 or TRBV12-4 with TRBJ1-1; D unclear. V lost 3 bases and J 11 bases, leaving 16 bases between the germline ends. The CDR3 sequence is 13 residues long. DNA for the CDR3: TGTGCCAGCAGTTTTTCTCAACCCCCCGTCGCTTTCTTT. This translates into CASSFSQPPVAFF.

The V and J genes are TRBV7-2 and TRBJ2-1, with TRBD2 matching over 11 bases. Germline CDR1 is SGHTA and CDR2 is FQGNSA. V shed 4 bases and J 7 bases; nucleotides not matched to a gene: 6. This CDR3 has 15 amino acids. The CDR3 is CASSSQGLAENEQFF. The CDR3 nucleotides are TGTGCCAGCAGCTCCCAGGGACTAGCGGAAAATGAGCAGTTCTTC.

V gene TRBV21-1 combines with J gene TRBJ2-3; the table's D call TRBD1 went unverified against the DNA. TRBV21-1 is assigned pseudogene status. The CDR3 is 17 residues long. The CDR3: CASSKEILQGRRDTQYF. The CDR3 DNA reads TGTGCCAGCAGCAAAGAAATTCTCCAGGGGAGAAGAGATACGCAGTATTTT.

On this clonotype: The DNA is omitted, as the CDR3 cannot be located on it reliably, and the CDR3 follows TCRdb's listing. V usage is TRBV10-2 and J usage is TRBJ2-2; TRBD1 is the table's D call and was not checked against the DNA. The CDR3 numbers 15 amino acids, ends counted. Germline loops: CDR1 WSHSY, CDR2 SAAADI. CDR3 loop: CASSERGDHRGAVFF.

This clonotype was detected a few times. The chain employs TRBV18 and TRBJ1-5; maybe TRBD1 (6 bases). Germline V gives CDR1 KGHSH, CDR2 LQKENI. The CDR3 loop spans 13 amino acids. V was clipped by 6 bases and J by 6 bases, with 12 bases between them. The DNA of the CDR3 is TGTGCCAGCTCTCCAGGGGACCGTCAGCCCCAGCATTTT. As protein: CASSPGDRQPQHF.

The rearrangement uses TRBV12-3 or TRBV12-4 and TRBJ1-2; D not resolved. Trimming removed 0 bases at V and 6 bases at J, with 8 bases between. This CDR3 spans 13 amino acids. The CDR3 DNA follows: TGTGCCAGCAGTTTAGCCCGTCTGAATGGCTACACCTTC. Translation: CASSLARLNGYTF.

A few counts support this clonotype. This rearrangement joins TRBV20-1 to TRBJ1-5; TRBD1 might be the D (6 bases). Germline V lookup: CDR1 DFQATT, CDR2 SNEGSKA (reference sequence). The V gene lost 5 bases and the J gene lost 7 bases, with 12 bases spanning the gap. The CDR3 length is 12 residues. The CDR3 nucleotides are TGCAGTGCTCACAGGGTGGGGCAGCCCCAGCATTTT. Translating it yields CSAHRVGQPQHF.

The chain carries TRBV5-1 and TRBJ2-3; 9 positions match TRBD1. The CDR3 is 15 residues long. Per the germline V gene, CDR1 is SGHRS and CDR2 is YFSETQ. The V gene end was trimmed by 7 bases and the J gene end by 3 bases; junction bases not matched to a gene: 9. This chain's CDR3 is CASFVGDRVTDTQYF. The CDR3 coding sequence is TGCGCCAGCTTCGTGGGGGACAGGGTAACAGATACGCAGTATTTT.

J is TRBJ2-2 and V is TRBV4-1; D ambiguous. Germline V CDR1 and CDR2: MGHRA, YSYEKL. V lost 6 bases to trimming and J lost 4 bases, with 15 bases between them. The CDR3 totals 15 residues. The CDR3 nucleotides are TGCGCCAGCAGGGACCTGGGCCCTCGCACCGGGGAGCTGTTTTTT. Its protein product is CASRDLGPRTGELFF.